The TCR beta chain described here comes from a study of T cells in Graves' hyperthyroidism and ophthalmopathy (dated by TCRdb to the late 2010s). As for the study more broadly: Peripheral blood samples were taken at the time of initial diagnosis, prior to any treatment. To identify TCR V-J signatures that set the groups apart, the researchers used a discovery cohort of about a hundred patients, made up of 43 with Graves' ophthalmopathy and approximately 57 with stable Graves' hyperthyroidism. An independent validation cohort of 18 to 20 hyperthyroidism patients and over 15 patients who later progressed to ophthalmopathy tested prospective prediction of ophthalmopathy. The approximately 98 discovery patients were randomly divided into training and test sets at a 7:3 ratio. In over five Graves' hyperthyroidism patients, the study also compared T-cell repertoires from thyroid tissue with T-cell repertoires from blood. After sampling, hyperthyroidism patients received methimazole starting at 30 mg daily, and ophthalmopathy patients received high-dose intravenous methylprednisolone. TCR Vbeta CDR3 sequencing of fewer than 150 peripheral blood samples (over 40 ophthalmopathy, roughly 74 hyperthyroidism and approximately 17 progressor patients) is reported in the paper. On the study overall, not on this receptor specifically: Most expanded thyroid clonotypes (frequency above 0.001) were also detected in blood, suggesting blood repertoires may reflect thyroid immune responses. A 13 V-J signature model separated ophthalmopathy from stable hyperthyroidism, with 87.88% sensitivity and roughly 84% specificity in cross-validation and 80%/75% in testing. In validation, the model predicted progression to ophthalmopathy a median of around 6.5 months before onset, with about 70% sensitivity and about 72% specificity. Sample size was not statistically predetermined, and blinding of investigators to group allocation was not performed.

TCR beta CDR3 regions were amplified from RNA transcripts. The TCR CDR3 was subjected to a first round of RT-PCR using the HTBI primer set and the Qiagen OneStep RT-PCR kit. The libraries were constructed in a second round of multiplex PCR and then size-selected and purified. The libraries were sequenced on an Illumina HiSeq2000 using paired-end 100 bp reads. Processing in the source paper ran as follows. Raw data were processed with SOAPnuke, discarding reads with adapters, uncalled bases, mean Phred below 15, or no exact constant-primer or identifier match. High-quality paired reads were merged with COPE v1.2.5, and unique nucleotide sequences were defined as clonotypes. Clonotypes were aligned to IMGT TRBV, TRBD and TRBJ reference segments using MiTCR v1.1. The analysis was restricted to V-J combinations with a frequency above 0.0001, which together covered 99% to 99.2% of the repertoires. The TCS score was defined as F50 (clonal expansion) divided by E x V (chaos), with BLOSUM62-based TCRdist calculated between CDR3 peptides within each V-J. Welch's t-statistics and random forest reduced around 510 V-J features to about 12, which were used in a naive Bayes classifier (R e1071). TCRdb redid the processing of the public reads, applying fastp at Q25 and MiXCR, and retained in-frame beta chains. Each entry is one CDR3 protein sequence, shown with its most common DNA and genes. What appears here as the V and J calls and clone size reflects TCRdb's work, not the paper's. Across this sample there are 690,000 or so distinct CDR3 sequences, with around 20% seen only once. The ten largest account for over 15% of the sample.

Hyperthyroidism patients were newly diagnosed, with disease duration under 2 months, and aged 18 to 65 years. Patients with uncontrolled infections, other autoimmune diseases, pregnancy or lactation were excluded. Diagnoses relied on clinical symptoms, serum thyroxine and TRAb, thyroid ultrasound and orbital computed tomography. Blood from progressor patients was collected at the time of first diagnosis with hyperthyroidism, before any ophthalmopathy symptoms had appeared. Ficoll-Paque density gradient centrifugation was used to isolate PBMCs from 9.5 to 10 ml of fresh peripheral blood. Progressor patients were defined as those initially diagnosed with Graves' hyperthyroidism in whom ophthalmopathy developed during follow-up. Total RNA was extracted with Trizol reagent, and quality was checked on an Agilent 2100 Bioanalyzer. Sequences DFQATT (CDR1) and SNEGSKA (CDR2) are obtained from the germline V gene (reference sequence). Trimming accounts for 3 bases at V and 8 bases at J, while the number of junction bases matched to no gene is 12. Spanning cysteine to phenylalanine, the CDR3 consists of 15 amino acids. The only DNA kept is the CDR3, 45 bases in frame from the first base.

This clonotype was counted many times. The specificity of this receptor is unknown. Base qualities were left out, and no much larger clone turns up one base away. The origin of this receptor is a woman aged 50 to 60 with Graves' hyperthyroidism that later progressed to Graves' ophthalmopathy. The chain is made from TRBV20-1 and TRBJ2-1, with TRBD2 identical over 8 junction bases. The sample taken for sequencing was blood. DNA sequence: TGCAGTGCTAGGGGGGGCGGGGGGTACAACGATGAGCAGTTCTTC. The encoded protein is CSARGGGGYNDEQFF.